This entry lists 10 T cell receptor beta chains sequenced from one sample in a study of blood T cell repertoires in COVID-19. Measured with immunoSEQ multiplex PCR; TCRdb has only the in-frame clones, and not every one. This sample has 120,000 to 150,000 clones; about four fifths occur once, and the top ten carry about 5%. Sequenced sample: peripheral blood. The source is a human donor in a cohort sampled during active COVID-19.

This clone was seen a handful of times. V gene TRBV28 combines with J gene TRBJ1-5, with no clear D. The CDR3 is 15 residues long. V shed 2 bases and J shed 2 bases, with 10 bases lying between them. Germline loops: CDR1 MDHEN, CDR2 SYDVKM. The CDR3 loop is CASSLVRDRNQPQHF. The CDR3 nucleotides are TGTGCCAGCAGTTTAGTGAGGGATCGCAATCAGCCCCAGCATTTT.

This sequence joins TRBV3-1 (or the pseudogene TRBV3-2) and TRBJ2-5; a weak D match, TRBD2 (5 bases). V was cut by 1 base and J by 4 bases, with 10 bases left in between. This CDR3 contains 14 residues. Germline lookup yields CDR1 LGHDT and CDR2 YNNKEL (reference sequence). CDR3 sequence reads: CASSQAHAGETQYF. CDR3 nucleotides: TGTGCCAGCAGCCAAGCCCATGCGGGAGAGACCCAGTACTTC.

The chain joins TRBV19 to TRBJ2-7, with 8 bases matching TRBD2. The CDR3 contains 11 residues. CDR1 is LNHDA, CDR2 SQIVND, per germline (reference sequence). The junction had 5 bases not matched to a gene; V was cut back by 6 bases and J by 10 bases. CDR3 nucleotide sequence: TGTGCCAGTAGCAGCCGGGGGGGCCAGTACTTC. Translated: CASSSRGGQYF.

The V gene is TRBV5-4, the J gene TRBJ2-5; 10 bases line up with TRBD2. Germline CDR1 SGHNT, CDR2 YYREEE (reference sequence). Trimming cost V 4 bases and J 5 bases; bases outside gene matches: 11. The CDR3 is made up of 16 amino acids. In DNA, the CDR3 is TGTGCCAGCAGCCCGGGCCAGCGGGGGGGGCGGGAGACCCAGTACTTC. This codes for CASSPGQRGGRETQYF.

J is TRBJ2-5 and V is TRBV27; 9 bases line up with TRBD1. The CDR3 has 15 amino acids. Germline trimming cut 5 bases from V and 4 bases from J; bases unmatched to any gene: 8. Germline lookup yields CDR1 MNHEY and CDR2 SMNVEV (reference sequence). CDR3 protein: CASSPWDRVTETQYF. CDR3 in DNA: TGTGCCAGCAGTCCGTGGGACAGGGTTACAGAGACCCAGTACTTC.

This chain links TRBV25-1 with TRBJ2-2, with D tentatively TRBD1 (5 bases). From germline, CDR1 is MGHDK and CDR2 SYGVNS. The CDR3 totals 13 residues. V lost 4 bases to trimming and J lost 7 bases, with 10 bases between them. As DNA, the CDR3 is TGTGCCAGCAGTGCAGGGTACGGCGGGGAGCTGTTTTTT. The encoded protein is CASSAGYGGELFF.

The chain has TRBV5-6 and TRBJ2-1, with D unresolved. Trimming stripped 0 bases from V and 0 bases from J, with 10 bases between. Germline assignment: CDR1 SGHDT and CDR2 YYEEEE. The CDR3 runs 16 residues. DNA of the CDR3: TGTGCCAGCAGCTTGGGAGGTTCTTACTCCTACAATGAGCAGTTCTTC. It yields the protein CASSLGGSYSYNEQFF.

This chain links TRBV6-1 with TRBJ2-7; perhaps TRBD1 as D (6 bases). The CDR3 totals 14 residues. Germline V lookup: CDR1 MNHNS, CDR2 SASEGT. V lost 3 bases and J lost 5, with 14 bases in between. CDR3 in amino acids: CASSEGAGVNEQYV. In nucleotides, the CDR3 is TGTGCCAGCAGTGAGGGTGCAGGGGTGAACGAGCAGTACGTC.

This rearrangement joins TRBV5-4 to TRBJ1-6; D is possibly TRBD1 (5 bases). Germline lookup yields CDR1 SGHNT and CDR2 YYREEE (reference sequence). CDR3 size: 13 residues. Trimming cost V 9 bases and J 9 bases, with 16 bases left between them. As DNA, the CDR3 is TGTGCCACCGGGGGGGATGATGGTTCACCCCTCCACTTT. It yields the protein CATGGDDGSPLHF.

J is TRBJ1-1 and V is TRBV7-2; perhaps TRBD1 as D (6 bases). The ends were cut back, 2 bases at V and 0 bases at J, with 16 bases in the middle. There are 17 residues in the CDR3. CDR1 and CDR2 (germline): SGHTA, FQGNSA. This CDR3 reads CASSLKAMDSMNTEAFF. CDR3 sequence (DNA): TGTGCCAGCAGCTTAAAAGCGATGGACAGTATGAACACTGAAGCTTTCTTT.